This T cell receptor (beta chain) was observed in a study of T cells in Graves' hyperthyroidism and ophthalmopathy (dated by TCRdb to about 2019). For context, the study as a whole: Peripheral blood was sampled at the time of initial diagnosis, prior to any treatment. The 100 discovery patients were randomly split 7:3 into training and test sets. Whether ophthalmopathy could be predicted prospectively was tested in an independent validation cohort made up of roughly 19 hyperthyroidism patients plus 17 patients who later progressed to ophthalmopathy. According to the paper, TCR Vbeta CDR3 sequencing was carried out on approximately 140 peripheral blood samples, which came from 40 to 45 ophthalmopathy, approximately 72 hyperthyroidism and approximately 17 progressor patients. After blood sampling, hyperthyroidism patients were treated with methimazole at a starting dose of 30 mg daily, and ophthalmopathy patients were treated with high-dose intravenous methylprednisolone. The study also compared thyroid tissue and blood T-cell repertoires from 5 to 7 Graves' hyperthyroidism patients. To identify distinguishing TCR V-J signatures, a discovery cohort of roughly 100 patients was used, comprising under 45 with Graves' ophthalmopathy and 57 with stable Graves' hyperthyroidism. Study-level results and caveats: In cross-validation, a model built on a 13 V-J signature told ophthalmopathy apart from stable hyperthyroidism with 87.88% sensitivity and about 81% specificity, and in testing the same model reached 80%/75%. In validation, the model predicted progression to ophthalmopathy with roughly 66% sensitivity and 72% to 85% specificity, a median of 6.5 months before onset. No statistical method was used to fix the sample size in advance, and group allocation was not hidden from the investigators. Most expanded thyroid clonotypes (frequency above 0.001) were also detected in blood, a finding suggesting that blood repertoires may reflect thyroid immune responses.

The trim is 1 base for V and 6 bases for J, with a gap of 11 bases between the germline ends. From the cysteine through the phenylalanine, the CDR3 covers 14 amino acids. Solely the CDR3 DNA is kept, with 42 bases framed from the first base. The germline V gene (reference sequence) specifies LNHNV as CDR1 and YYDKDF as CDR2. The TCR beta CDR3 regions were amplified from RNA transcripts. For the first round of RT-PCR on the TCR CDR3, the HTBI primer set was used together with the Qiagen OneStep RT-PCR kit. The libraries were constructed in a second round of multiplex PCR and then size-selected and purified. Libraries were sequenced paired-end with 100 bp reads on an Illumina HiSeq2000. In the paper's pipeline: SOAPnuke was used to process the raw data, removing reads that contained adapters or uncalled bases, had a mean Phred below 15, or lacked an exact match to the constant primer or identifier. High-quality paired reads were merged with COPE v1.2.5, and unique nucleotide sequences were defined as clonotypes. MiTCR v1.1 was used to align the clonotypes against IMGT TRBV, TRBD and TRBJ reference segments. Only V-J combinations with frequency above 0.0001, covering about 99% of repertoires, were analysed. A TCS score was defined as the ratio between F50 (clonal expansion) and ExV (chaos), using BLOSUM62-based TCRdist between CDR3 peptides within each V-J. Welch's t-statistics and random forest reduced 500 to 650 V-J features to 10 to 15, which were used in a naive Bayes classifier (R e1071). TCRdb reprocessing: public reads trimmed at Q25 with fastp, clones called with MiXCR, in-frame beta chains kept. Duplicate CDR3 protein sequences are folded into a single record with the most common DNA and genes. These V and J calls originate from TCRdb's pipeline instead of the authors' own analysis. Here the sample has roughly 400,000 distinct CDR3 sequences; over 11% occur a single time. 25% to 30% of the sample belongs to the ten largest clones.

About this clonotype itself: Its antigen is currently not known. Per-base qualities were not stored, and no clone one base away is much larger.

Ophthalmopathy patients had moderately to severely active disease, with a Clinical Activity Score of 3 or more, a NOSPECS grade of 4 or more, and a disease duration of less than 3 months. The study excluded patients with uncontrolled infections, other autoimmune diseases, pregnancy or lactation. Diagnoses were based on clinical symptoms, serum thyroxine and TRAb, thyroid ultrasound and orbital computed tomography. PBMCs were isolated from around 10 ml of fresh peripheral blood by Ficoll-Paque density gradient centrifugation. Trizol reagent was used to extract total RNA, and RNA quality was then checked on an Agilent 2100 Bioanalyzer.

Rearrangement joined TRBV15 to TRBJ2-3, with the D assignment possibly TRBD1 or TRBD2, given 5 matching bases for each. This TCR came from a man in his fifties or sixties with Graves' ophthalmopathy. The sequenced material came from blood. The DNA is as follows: TGTGCCACCAGCAGAGCAAGTGAGGGGGATACGCAGTATTTT. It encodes CATSRASEGDTQYF.